The 14 T cell receptor beta chains below all came from one sample that was sequenced in a study of blood T cell repertoires in COVID-19. The protocol was immunoSEQ multiplex PCR, while the TCRdb copy is restricted to in-frame clones and leaves out a portion. The data show 200,000 or so clones, with more than 65% seen just once and over 10% held by the top ten. The sample taken for sequencing was peripheral blood. The origin of the receptors is a human donor in a cohort sampled during active COVID-19.

V and J are TRBV2 and TRBJ2-7, with D possibly being TRBD2 (5 bases). This CDR3 is built from 12 residues. Germline loops: CDR1 SNHLY, CDR2 FYNNEI. Trimming cost V 9 bases and J 6 bases, with 15 bases left between them. CDR3 in amino acids: CARQAPGGEQYF. CDR3 DNA: TGTGCCAGGCAGGCCCCCGGAGGCGAGCAGTACTTC.

The V and J genes are TRBV7-2 and TRBJ2-1; perhaps TRBD2 as D (6 bases). The CDR3 runs to 13 residues. The ends were cut back, 1 base at V and 9 bases at J, with 10 bases in the middle. The germline CDR1 and CDR2 sequences are SGHTA and FQGNSA. CDR3: CASSLGLVGEQFF. The CDR3 nucleotides read TGTGCCAGCAGCTTAGGACTAGTCGGTGAGCAGTTCTTC.

The chain joins TRBV6-5 to TRBJ1-5; D gene unclear. CDR3 length equals 12 residues. Germline-derived CDR1 and CDR2 are MNHEY and SVGAGI. Trimming pared 11 bases from V and 6 bases from J, leaving 14 bases between. This chain's CDR3 is CASATSPQPQHF. The CDR3 DNA follows: TGTGCCTCCGCTACGTCCCCTCAGCCCCAGCATTTT.

The chain uses TRBV7-9 and TRBJ1-4; D not resolved. Germline values: CDR1 SEHNR, CDR2 FQNEAQ (reference sequence). This CDR3 is built from 16 residues. Trimming took off 4 bases at V and 0 bases at J, with 12 bases between the two ends. The CDR3 region is CASSSAQIATNEKLFF. In DNA, the CDR3 is TGTGCCAGCAGCTCTGCACAGATTGCAACTAATGAAAAACTGTTTTTT. Supplemented by reference TRBV7-9 and TRBJ1-4, the full variable domain reads DTGVSQNPRHKITKRGQNVTFRCDPISEHNRLYWYRQTLGQGPEFLTYFQNEAQLEKSRLLSDRFSAERPKGSFSTLEIQRTEQGDSAMYLCASSSAQIATNEKLFFGSGTQLSVL.

The gene calls are TRBV3-1 (or the pseudogene TRBV3-2) and TRBJ1-2, with D perhaps TRBD1 (5 bases). Germline V gene lookup returns CDR1 LGHDT and CDR2 YNNKEL (reference sequence). V dropped 4 bases and J dropped 3 bases, with 21 bases sitting between them. The CDR3 contains 17 residues. CDR3 DNA sequence: TGTGCCAGCAGCCGAACGACAGCCCCAACAACGTACTATGGCTACACCTTC. It yields the protein CASSRTTAPTTYYGYTF.

The chain joins TRBV30 to TRBJ1-6; TRBD1 matches at 9 bases. The CDR3 has 14 amino acids. The V gene end was trimmed by 3 bases and the J gene end by 10 bases; junction bases not matched to a gene: 7. Germline CDR1 reads GTSNPN; CDR2 reads SVGIG (reference sequence). CDR3 DNA: TGTGCCTGGAGGGCCAGACAGGGGGGCTCACCCCTCCACTTT. Its translation: CAWRARQGGSPLHF.

The V gene is TRBV6-5, the J gene TRBJ1-1; D is uncertain. The CDR3 contains 14 residues. Between the trimmed V and J ends, which lost 7 bases and 0 bases, there was a span of 12 bases. Looked up from germline, CDR1 is MNHEY and CDR2 is SVGAGI. The CDR3: CASKPGELNTEAFF. In DNA, the CDR3 is TGTGCCAGCAAGCCGGGAGAACTGAACACTGAAGCTTTCTTT.

V usage is TRBV28 and J usage is TRBJ2-6; unclear D gene. Germline CDR1 and CDR2: MDHEN and SYDVKM. With 6 bases removed from V and 4 bases from J, the gap between germline ends came to 7 bases. This CDR3 comprises 13 residues. The CDR3 bases are TGTGCCAGCAGCCCGCAGGGGGCCAACGTCCTGACTTTC. It translates to CASSPQGANVLTF.

V usage is TRBV28 and J usage is TRBJ2-7; 9 nucleotides agree with TRBD2. The V segment lost 5 bases and the J segment 5 bases; nucleotides outside the gene matches: 10. The CDR3 is made up of 15 amino acids. CDR1 MDHEN and CDR2 SYDVKM come from the germline V gene. The CDR3 here is CASSPVAGVIHEQYF. The CDR3 DNA reads as TGTGCCAGCAGTCCAGTAGCGGGAGTGATACACGAGCAGTACTTC.

The rearrangement uses TRBV6-4 and TRBJ2-1; 8 bases align to TRBD2. CDR1 and CDR2 (germline): MRHNA, SNTAGT. The V and J ends lost 0 bases and 3 bases, in that order; junction bases with no gene match: 4. The CDR3 runs 16 residues. CDR3 loop: CASSDSPGLDYNEQFF. The CDR3 coding sequence is TGTGCCAGCAGTGACTCTCCGGGACTAGACTACAATGAGCAGTTCTTC.

This chain uses TRBV18 with TRBJ1-1; D not resolved. V was trimmed by 3 bases and J by 0 bases, leaving 8 bases between them. The CDR3 has 14 residues. CDR1 KGHSH and CDR2 LQKENI come from the germline V gene. CDR3 nucleotides: TGTGCCAGCTCACCCCGGGATCTGAACACTGAAGCTTTCTTT. Translating gives CASSPRDLNTEAFF.

This clone has only one observation. The genes are TRBV2 and TRBJ1-5, with D uncertain. This CDR3 is 14 amino acids long. CDR1 and CDR2 from the germline V gene are SNHLY and FYNNEI. Trimming cost V 2 bases and J 2 bases, with 7 bases left between them. The CDR3 DNA sequence: TGTGCCAGCAGTGAATCCAGGCGCAATCAGCCCCAGCATTTT. Protein: CASSESRRNQPQHF.

The chain uses TRBV29-1 and TRBJ2-7, with 7 nucleotides matching TRBD1. This CDR3 has 12 amino acids. The germline CDR1 and CDR2 sequences are SQVTM and ANQGSEA. With 5 bases clipped from V and 6 bases from J, the junction kept 7 bases outside the gene matches. The chain's CDR3 is CSVCEGAVEQYF. The CDR3 coding sequence is TGCAGCGTTTGTGAGGGGGCGGTCGAGCAGTACTTC.

The chain is built from TRBV3-1 (or the pseudogene TRBV3-2) and TRBJ2-1, with 7 positions matching TRBD2. The V gene's germline CDR1 is LGHDT and CDR2 YNNKEL (reference sequence). Unmatched junction bases numbered 6, after V lost 0 bases and J lost 4 bases. The CDR3 consists of 16 residues. CDR3 DNA sequence: TGTGCCAGCAGCCAAGACGGTAGCGGGTTATACAATGAGCAGTTCTTC. Its protein is CASSQDGSGLYNEQFF.